The T cell receptor (beta chain) under discussion was sequenced for a study of technical replicates of blood from a handful of donors. Data came from immunoSEQ multiplex PCR; TCRdb stores just in-frame clones and leaves some out. This table has approximately 70,000 clones, approximately 96% appearing once. The germline V gene encodes CDR1 ENHRY and CDR2 SYGVKD. The CDR3 consists of 13 residues. V dropped 6 bases and J dropped 0; count of bases not matched to a gene: 2. The rearrangement joins TRBV10-3 to TRBJ2-7; 7 positions agree with TRBD1. This clonotype originated in a human donor in good health. The specimen was T cells isolated from PBMCs. This CDR3 reads CAIRGDSSYEQYF. The CDR3 coding sequence is TGTGCCATCAGGGGGGACAGCTCCTACGAGCAGTACTTC.